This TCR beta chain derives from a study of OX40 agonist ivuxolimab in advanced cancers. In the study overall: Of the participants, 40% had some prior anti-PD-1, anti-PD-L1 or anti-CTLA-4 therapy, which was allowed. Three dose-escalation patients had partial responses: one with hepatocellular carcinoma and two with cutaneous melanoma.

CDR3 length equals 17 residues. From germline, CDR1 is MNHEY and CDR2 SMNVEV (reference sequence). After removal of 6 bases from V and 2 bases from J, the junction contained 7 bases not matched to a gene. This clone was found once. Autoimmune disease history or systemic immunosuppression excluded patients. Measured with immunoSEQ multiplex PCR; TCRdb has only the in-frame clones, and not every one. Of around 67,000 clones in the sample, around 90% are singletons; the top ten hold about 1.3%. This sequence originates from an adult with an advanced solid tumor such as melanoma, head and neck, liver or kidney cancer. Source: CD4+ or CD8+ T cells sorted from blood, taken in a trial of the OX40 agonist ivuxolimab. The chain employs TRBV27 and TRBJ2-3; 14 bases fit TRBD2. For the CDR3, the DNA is TGTGCCAGCAGACAAGGACTAGCGGGGGGCCTCACAGATACGCAGTATTTT. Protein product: CASRQGLAGGLTDTQYF.